This T cell receptor (beta chain) was profiled in a study of beta chain features in type 1 diabetes. Across the whole study: Examination covered approximately 100 million sorted cells spanning all samples. Broader study findings: For type 1 diabetes patients, VDJ junctions showed fewer insertions and more deletions. A moderate, significant TCRB CDR3 shortening appeared in type 1 diabetes across four CD4+ subsets.

Every isolated RNA sample was fully reverse transcribed, so sequencing captured expressed TCRB transcripts. The table came from immunoSEQ multiplex PCR; TCRdb's copy has only in-frame clones and leaves some out. The sample carries roughly 400,000 clones, 8.5% to 10% recorded once. Cell sorting via CD45RO/CCR7/CD25/CD127/CD95/CD27 was performed to obtain CD4+ naive, central memory, regulatory and stem cell-like memory cells. Turning to this clone: Its target is not known.

The clonotype originates from a young man with type 1 diabetes. The sequenced sample consisted of central memory CD4+ T cells from blood.

CDR3 nucleotides: TGTGCCACCAGCAGAGATTTGGGTATCGGGGGTTTCGACAATGAGCAGTTCTTC. It yields the protein CATSRDLGIGGFDNEQFF. The chain links TRBV15 to TRBJ2-1; possible D gene TRBD2, 6 bases. The CDR3 spans 18 residues. V shed 0 bases and J shed 5 bases, with 20 bases lying between them. CDR1 is LNHNV, CDR2 YYDKDF, per germline (reference sequence).